This T cell receptor beta chain was sequenced in a study of T-cell memory formation after mild COVID-19. Trimming took off 4 bases at V and 6 bases at J, with 19 bases between the two ends. Looked up from germline, CDR1 is LGHNA and CDR2 is YSLEER. This CDR3 comprises 15 residues. TCRdb called the 5' RACE reads again in MiXCR, with one record for every CDR3 protein. The data contain 410,000 or so distinct CDR3 sequences, about a quarter of them seen just once; the ten biggest clones take up around 12%. This clonotype was picked up a small number of times. This TCR was recovered from an adult woman who had mild COVID-19 (a few samples of this study predate the infection). Cell type and time point are not known. The chain employs TRBV4-3 and TRBJ2-7, with TRBD2 as a possible D gene (7 bases). Sequenced sample: PBMCs or a T cell subset sorted from them (not recorded which). CDR3 sequence (DNA): TGCGCCAGCAGCCGAAGACTACTAGGGGGGGCCGAGCAGTACTTC. Encoded protein: CASSRRLLGGAEQYF.